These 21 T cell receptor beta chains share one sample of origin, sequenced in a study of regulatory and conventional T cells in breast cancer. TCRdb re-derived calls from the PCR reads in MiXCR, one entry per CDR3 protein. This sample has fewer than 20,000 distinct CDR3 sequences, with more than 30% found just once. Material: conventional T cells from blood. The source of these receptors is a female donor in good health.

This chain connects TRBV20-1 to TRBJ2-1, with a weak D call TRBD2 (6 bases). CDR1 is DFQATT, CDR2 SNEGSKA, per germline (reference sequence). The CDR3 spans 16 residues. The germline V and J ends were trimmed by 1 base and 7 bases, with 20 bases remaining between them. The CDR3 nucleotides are TGCAGTGCTAGAGTATTCGGGACTGTCCAGACAAATGAGCAGTTCTTC. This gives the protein CSARVFGTVQTNEQFF.

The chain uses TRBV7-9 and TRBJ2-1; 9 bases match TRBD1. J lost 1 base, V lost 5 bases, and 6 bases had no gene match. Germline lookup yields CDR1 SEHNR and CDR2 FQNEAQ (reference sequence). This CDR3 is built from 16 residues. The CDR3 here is CASSAFDRGSYNEQFF. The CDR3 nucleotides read TGTGCCAGCAGCGCGTTCGACAGGGGGTCCTACAATGAGCAGTTCTTC.

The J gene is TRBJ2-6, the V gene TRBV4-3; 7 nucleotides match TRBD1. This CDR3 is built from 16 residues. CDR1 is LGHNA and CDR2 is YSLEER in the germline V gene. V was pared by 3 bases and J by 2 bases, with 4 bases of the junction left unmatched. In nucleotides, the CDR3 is TGCGCCAGCAGCCAGACAGGGTGGGCTGGGGCCAACGTCCTGACTTTC. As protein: CASSQTGWAGANVLTF.

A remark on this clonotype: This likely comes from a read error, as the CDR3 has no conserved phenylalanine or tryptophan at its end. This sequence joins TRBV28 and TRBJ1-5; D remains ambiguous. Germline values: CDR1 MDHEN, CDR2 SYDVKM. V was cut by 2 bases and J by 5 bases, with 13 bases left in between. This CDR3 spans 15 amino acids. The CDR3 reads CASSLNRRGHQPQHY. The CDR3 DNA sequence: TGTGCCAGCAGTTTAAACAGAAGAGGGCATCAGCCCCAGCATTAT.

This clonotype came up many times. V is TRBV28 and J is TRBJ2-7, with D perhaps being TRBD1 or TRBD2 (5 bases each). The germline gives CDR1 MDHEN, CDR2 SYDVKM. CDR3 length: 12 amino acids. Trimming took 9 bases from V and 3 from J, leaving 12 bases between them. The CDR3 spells CARRDALYEQYF. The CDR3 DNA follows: TGTGCCAGAAGGGACGCTCTCTACGAGCAGTACTTC.

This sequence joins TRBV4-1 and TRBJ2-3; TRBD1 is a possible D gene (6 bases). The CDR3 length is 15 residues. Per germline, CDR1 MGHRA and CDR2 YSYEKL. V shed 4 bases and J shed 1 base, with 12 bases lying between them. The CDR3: CASSLRDIGTDTQYF. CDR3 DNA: TGCGCCAGCAGCCTTAGGGACATAGGCACAGATACGCAGTATTTT.

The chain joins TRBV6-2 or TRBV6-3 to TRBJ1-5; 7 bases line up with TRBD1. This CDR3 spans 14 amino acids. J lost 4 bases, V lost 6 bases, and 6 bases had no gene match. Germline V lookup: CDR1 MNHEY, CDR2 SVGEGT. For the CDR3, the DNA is TGTGCCAGCAGGCTCGAGGGGGCTAATCAGCCCCAGCATTTT. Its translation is CASRLEGANQPQHF.

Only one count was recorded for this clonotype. CDR3 loop: CASSLRSGWAGELFF. The CDR3 DNA reads TGTGCCAGCAGTTTAAGAAGCGGTTGGGCGGGGGAGCTGTTTTTT. The V gene is TRBV27, the J gene TRBJ2-2; tentative D call: TRBD2 (5 bases). Germline V gives CDR1 MNHEY, CDR2 SMNVEV (reference sequence). This CDR3 is 15 amino acids long. Trimming shortened V by 2 bases and J by 8 bases, and 15 bases separated the two germline ends.

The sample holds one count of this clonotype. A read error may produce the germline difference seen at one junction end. DNA for the CDR3: TGTGCCAGCACCGGACAGGGTGTTAATTCACCCCTCCTCTTT. As protein: CASTGQGVNSPLLF. The chain recombines TRBV7-2 with TRBJ1-6; 8 bases line up with TRBD1. This CDR3 contains 14 residues. Germline V gives CDR1 SGHTA, CDR2 FQGNSA.

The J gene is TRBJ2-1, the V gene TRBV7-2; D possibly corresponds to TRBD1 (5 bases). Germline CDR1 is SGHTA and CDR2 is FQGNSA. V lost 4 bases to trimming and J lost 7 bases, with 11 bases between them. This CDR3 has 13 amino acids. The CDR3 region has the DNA TGTGCCAGCAGCTCGCATCAGGGTAATGAGCAGTTCTTC. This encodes CASSSHQGNEQFF.

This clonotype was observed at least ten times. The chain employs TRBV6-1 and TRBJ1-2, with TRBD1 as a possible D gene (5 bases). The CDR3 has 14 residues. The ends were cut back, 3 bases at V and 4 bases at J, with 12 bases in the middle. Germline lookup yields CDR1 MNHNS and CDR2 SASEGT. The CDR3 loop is CASSEAGAAYGYTF. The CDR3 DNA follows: TGTGCCAGCAGTGAGGCTGGGGCTGCCTATGGCTACACCTTC.

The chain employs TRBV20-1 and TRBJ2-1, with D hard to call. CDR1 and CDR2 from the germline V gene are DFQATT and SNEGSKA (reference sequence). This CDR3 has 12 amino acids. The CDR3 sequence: CRAAETYNEQFF. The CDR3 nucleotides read TGCAGGGCGGCGGAAACCTACAATGAGCAGTTCTTC.

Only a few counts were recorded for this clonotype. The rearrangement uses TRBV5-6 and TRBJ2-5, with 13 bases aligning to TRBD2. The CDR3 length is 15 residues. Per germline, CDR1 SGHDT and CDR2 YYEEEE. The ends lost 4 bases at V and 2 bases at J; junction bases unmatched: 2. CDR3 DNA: TGTGCCAGCAGCCAGACTAGCGGGGGGCAAGAGACCCAGTACTTC. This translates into CASSQTSGGQETQYF.

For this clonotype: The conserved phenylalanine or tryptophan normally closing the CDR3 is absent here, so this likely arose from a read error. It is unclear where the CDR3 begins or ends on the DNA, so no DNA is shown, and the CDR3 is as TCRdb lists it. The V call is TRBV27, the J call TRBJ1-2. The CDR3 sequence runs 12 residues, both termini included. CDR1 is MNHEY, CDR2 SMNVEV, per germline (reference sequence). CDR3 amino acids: CASSFLRGPVTS.

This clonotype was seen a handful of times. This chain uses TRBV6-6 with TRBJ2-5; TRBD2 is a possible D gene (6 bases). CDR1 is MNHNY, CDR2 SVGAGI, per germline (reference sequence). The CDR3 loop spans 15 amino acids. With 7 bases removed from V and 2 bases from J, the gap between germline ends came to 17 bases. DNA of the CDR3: TGTGCCAGCACCTCTCTCGGGGGTGGGCAAGAGACCCAGTACTTC. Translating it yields CASTSLGGGQETQYF.

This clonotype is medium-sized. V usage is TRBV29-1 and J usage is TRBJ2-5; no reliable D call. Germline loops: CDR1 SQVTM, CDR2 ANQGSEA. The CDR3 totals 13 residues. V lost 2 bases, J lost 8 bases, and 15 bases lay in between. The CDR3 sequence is CSVERATDGTQYF. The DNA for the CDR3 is TGCAGCGTTGAAAGGGCCACTGACGGAACCCAGTACTTC.

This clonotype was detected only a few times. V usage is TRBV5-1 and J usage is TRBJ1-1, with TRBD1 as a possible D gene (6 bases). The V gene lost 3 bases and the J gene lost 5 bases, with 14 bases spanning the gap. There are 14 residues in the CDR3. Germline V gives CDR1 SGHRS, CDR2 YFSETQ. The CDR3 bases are TGCGCCAGCAGCTGGGCAGGGGACCGGACTGAAGCTTTCTTT. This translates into CASSWAGDRTEAFF.

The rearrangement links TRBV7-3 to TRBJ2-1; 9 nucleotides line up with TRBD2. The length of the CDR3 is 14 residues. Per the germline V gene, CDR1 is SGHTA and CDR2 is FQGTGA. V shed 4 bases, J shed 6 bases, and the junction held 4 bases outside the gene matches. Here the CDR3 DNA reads TGTGCCAGCAGCTCAGCTAGCGGGGCCAATGAGCAGTTCTTC. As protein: CASSSASGANEQFF.

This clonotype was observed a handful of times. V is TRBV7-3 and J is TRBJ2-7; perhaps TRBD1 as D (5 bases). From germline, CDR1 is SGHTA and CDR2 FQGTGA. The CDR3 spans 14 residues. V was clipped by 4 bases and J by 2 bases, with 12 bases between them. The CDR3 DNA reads TGTGCCAGCAGCTCAGGGATCCCACCCTACGAGCAGTACTTC. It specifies CASSSGIPPYEQYF. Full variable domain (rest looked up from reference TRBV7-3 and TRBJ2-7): GAGVSQTPSNKVTEKGKYVELRCDPISGHTALYWYRQSLGQGPEFLIYFQGTGAADDSGLPNDRFFAVRPEGSVSTLKIQRTERGDSAVYLCASSSGIPPYEQYFGPGTRLTVT.

CDR3 protein: CASRLALSEQYF. Written as DNA, the CDR3 is TGTGCAAGTCGCTTAGCGTTGAGCGAGCAGTACTTC. The chain uses TRBV12-2 and TRBJ2-7. TRBV12-2 is termed a pseudogene. CDR3 size: 12 residues.

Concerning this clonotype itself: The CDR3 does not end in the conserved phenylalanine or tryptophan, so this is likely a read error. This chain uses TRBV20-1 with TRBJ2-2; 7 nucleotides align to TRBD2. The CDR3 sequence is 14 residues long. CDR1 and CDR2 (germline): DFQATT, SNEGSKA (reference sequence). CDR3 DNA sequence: TGCAGTGCTAGAGCGGCTAGCGAGGGCGGGGGGCTGTTTCTT. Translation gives CSARAASEGGGLFL.